Reported below is one T cell receptor (beta chain). V was trimmed by 4 bases and J by 6 bases, leaving 9 bases between them. The CDR3 sequence is 11 residues long. The germline CDR1 and CDR2 sequences are SQVTM and ANQGSEA. These data are taken from a study of patients and donors after allogeneic stem cell transplantation. TCRdb processed the RT-PCR reads anew with MiXCR; each CDR3 protein has one entry. Here the sample spans fewer than 200,000 distinct CDR3 sequences, approximately 28% being singletons. V gene TRBV29-1 combines with J gene TRBJ1-1; a possible D gene is TRBD1 (6 bases). Source material: blood, either unsorted or a sorted T cell fraction (not recorded which). This clonotype originated in a human donor who was either an allogeneic HSCT recipient or a stem cell or donor lymphocyte infusion donor (not recorded which). It is not recorded whose cells these are; they may come from a transplant donor. The CDR3 bases are TGCAGCGTTGCACAGGGCTCTGAAGCTTTCTTT. It codes for CSVAQGSEAFF. Filled out from reference TRBV29-1 and TRBJ1-1, the complete variable domain reads SAVISQKPSRDICQRGTSLTIQCQVDSQVTMMFWYRQQPGQSLTLIATANQGSEATYESGFVIDKFPISRPNLTFSTLTVSNMSPEDSSIYLCSVAQGSEAFFGQGTRLTVV.